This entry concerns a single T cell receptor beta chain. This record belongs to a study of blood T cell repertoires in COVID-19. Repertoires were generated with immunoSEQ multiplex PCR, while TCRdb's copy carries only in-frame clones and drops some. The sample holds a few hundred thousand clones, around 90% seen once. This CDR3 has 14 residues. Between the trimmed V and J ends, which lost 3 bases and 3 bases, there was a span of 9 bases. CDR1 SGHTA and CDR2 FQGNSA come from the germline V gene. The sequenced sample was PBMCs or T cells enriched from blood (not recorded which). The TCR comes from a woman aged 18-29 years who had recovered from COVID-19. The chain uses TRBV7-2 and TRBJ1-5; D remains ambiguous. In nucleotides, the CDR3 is TGTGCCAGCAGCTTTTCAGGCATCAATCAGCCCCAGCATTTT. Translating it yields CASSFSGINQPQHF.